The 8 T cell receptor beta chains below come from one sample, sequenced in a study of spatial heterogeneity in lung cancer. Findings of the study overall: Tumor mutation counts were tracked by expanded intratumoral alpha and beta TCR counts.

TCRdb redid the calling of the 5' RACE reads with MiXCR, one entry per CDR3 protein. The sample includes roughly 5,800 distinct CDR3 sequences, about 8.9% of them seen just once. Indicated time point: sample taken at primary tumor resection. These receptors lack a known antigen. The sequencing here drew on lung tumor tissue, taken at surgery. The receptors stem from a female donor with early-stage non-small cell lung cancer.

By proportion, this clonotype is medium-sized. The rearrangement uses TRBV18 and TRBJ1-5; tentative D call: TRBD1 (5 bases). Germline V gives CDR1 KGHSH, CDR2 LQKENI. Trimming left V 6 bases short and J 6 bases short, with 15 bases between. The CDR3 runs 14 residues. The CDR3 sequence: CASSGREYSQPQHF. The CDR3 nucleotides read TGTGCCAGCTCGGGCAGGGAATATAGTCAGCCCCAGCATTTT.

This clonotype has a count of ten or more. The chain employs TRBV12-3 or TRBV12-4 and TRBJ2-1, with TRBD2 matching 10 bases. Germline trimming cut 3 bases from V and 9 bases from J; bases unmatched to any gene: 8. CDR3 length: 15 amino acids. The CDR3 is CASSFSGLAGAEQFF. The CDR3 nucleotides read TGTGCCAGCAGTTTCTCGGGGCTAGCGGGGGCTGAGCAGTTCTTC.

A note on this clonotype: This could be a read error, since a much larger clone is one nucleotide away. In this CDR3 the conserved last residue, phenylalanine or tryptophan, is missing, so a read error is likely. V gene TRBV27 combines with J gene TRBJ1-1; TRBD1 is a possible D gene (5 bases). From germline, CDR1 is MNHEY and CDR2 SMNVEV (reference sequence). The CDR3 runs 13 residues. The germline V and J ends were trimmed by 3 bases and 5 bases, with 10 bases remaining between them. The CDR3 DNA reads as TGTGCCAGCAGTTTCCGGGGGGGGACTGAAGCTTTCTTA. It is translated as CASSFRGGTEAFL.

This chain joins TRBV10-3 and TRBJ2-7, with D possibly being TRBD1 (5 bases). This CDR3 is built from 13 residues. The V end was cut by 5 bases, the J end by 6 bases, with 14 bases between. Germline V lookup: CDR1 ENHRY, CDR2 SYGVKD. As DNA, the CDR3 is TGTGCCATCAGTCCTGGACATGGCGGCGAGCAGTACTTC. As protein: CAISPGHGGEQYF.

Ten or more counts support this clonotype. The J gene is TRBJ2-2, the V gene TRBV4-2; TRBD1 is a possible D gene (6 bases). Trimming cost V 6 bases and J 2 bases, with 13 bases left between them. The germline gives CDR1 LGHNA, CDR2 YNFKEQ. The CDR3 has 15 amino acids. CDR3 sequence reads: CASSSGTLNTGELFF. The CDR3 coding sequence is TGTGCCAGCAGTTCCGGGACACTCAACACCGGGGAGCTGTTTTTT.

This clonotype was seen ten or more times. This chain's CDR3 is CSVELLGGYTF. CDR3 coding DNA: TGCAGCGTTGAACTTCTAGGTGGCTACACCTTC. V is TRBV29-1 and J is TRBJ1-2, with D hard to call. Germline V gene sequence: CDR1 SQVTM, CDR2 ANQGSEA. Trimming removed 2 bases from V and 7 bases from J, with 8 bases in between. The CDR3 loop spans 11 amino acids. Full variable domain (remainder filled in from reference TRBV29-1 and TRBJ1-2): SAVISQKPSRDICQRGTSLTIQCQVDSQVTMMFWYRQQPGQSLTLIATANQGSEATYESGFVIDKFPISRPNLTFSTLTVSNMSPEDSSIYLCSVELLGGYTFGSGTRLTVV.

This clonotype appeared many times. V usage is TRBV20-1 and J usage is TRBJ1-4, with D possibly being TRBD1 (5 bases). The CDR3 runs 15 residues. Trimming stripped 3 bases from V and 7 bases from J, with 18 bases between. CDR1 is DFQATT, CDR2 SNEGSKA, per germline (reference sequence). The CDR3 protein is CSARQGARGPEKLFF. CDR3 DNA: TGCAGTGCTAGGCAGGGAGCACGCGGGCCTGAAAAACTGTTTTTT.

This clonotype has ten or more counts. This chain uses TRBV15 with TRBJ2-1, with D possibly being TRBD1 or TRBD2 (5 bases each). The CDR3 loop spans 17 amino acids. The V gene lost 0 bases and the J gene lost 9 bases, with 21 bases spanning the gap. The V gene's germline CDR1 is LNHNV and CDR2 YYDKDF (reference sequence). CDR3 residues: CATSRDLLIVKRGEQFF. In DNA form, the CDR3 reads TGTGCCACCAGCAGAGATCTTCTCATAGTCAAGAGGGGTGAGCAGTTCTTC.